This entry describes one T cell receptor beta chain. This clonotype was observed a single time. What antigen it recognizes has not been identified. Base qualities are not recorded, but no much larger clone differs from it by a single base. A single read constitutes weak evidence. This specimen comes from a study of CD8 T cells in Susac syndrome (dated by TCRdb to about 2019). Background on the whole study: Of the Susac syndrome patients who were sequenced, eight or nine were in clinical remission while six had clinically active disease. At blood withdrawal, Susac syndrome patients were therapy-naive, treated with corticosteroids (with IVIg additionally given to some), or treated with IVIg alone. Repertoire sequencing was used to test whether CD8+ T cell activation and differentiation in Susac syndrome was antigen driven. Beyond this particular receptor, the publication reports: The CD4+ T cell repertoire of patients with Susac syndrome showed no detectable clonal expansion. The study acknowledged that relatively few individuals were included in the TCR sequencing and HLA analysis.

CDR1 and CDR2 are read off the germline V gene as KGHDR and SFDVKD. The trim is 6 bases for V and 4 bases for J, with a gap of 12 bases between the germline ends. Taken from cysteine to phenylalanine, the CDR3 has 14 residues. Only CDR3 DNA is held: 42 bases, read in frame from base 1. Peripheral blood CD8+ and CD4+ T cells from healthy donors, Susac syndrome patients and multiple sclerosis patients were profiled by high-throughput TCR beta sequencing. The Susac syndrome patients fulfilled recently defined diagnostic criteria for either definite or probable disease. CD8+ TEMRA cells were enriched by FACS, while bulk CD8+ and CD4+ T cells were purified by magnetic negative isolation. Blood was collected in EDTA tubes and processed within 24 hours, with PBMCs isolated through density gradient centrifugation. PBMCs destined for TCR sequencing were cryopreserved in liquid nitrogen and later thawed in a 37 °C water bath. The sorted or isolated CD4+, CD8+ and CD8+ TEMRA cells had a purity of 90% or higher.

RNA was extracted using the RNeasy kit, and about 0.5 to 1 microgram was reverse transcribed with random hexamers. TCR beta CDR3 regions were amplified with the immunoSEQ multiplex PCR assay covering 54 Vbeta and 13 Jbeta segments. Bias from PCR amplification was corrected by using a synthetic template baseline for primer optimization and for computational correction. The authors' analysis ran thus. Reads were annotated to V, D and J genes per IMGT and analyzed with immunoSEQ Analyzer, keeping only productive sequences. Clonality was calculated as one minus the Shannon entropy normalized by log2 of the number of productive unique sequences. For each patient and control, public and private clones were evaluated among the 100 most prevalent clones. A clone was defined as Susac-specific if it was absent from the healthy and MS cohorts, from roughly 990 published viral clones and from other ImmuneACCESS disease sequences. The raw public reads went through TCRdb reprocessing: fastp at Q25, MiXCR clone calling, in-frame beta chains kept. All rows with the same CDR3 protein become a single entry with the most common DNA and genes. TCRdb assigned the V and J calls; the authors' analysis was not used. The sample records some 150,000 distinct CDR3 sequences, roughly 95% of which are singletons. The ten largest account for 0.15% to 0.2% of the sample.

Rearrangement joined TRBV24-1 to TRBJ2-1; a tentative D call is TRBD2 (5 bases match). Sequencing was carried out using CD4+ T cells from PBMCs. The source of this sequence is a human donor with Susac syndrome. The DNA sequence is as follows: TGTGCCACCAGTCCGGGGTCCGGATACAATGAGCAGTTCTTC. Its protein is CATSPGSGYNEQFF.